This TCR beta chain was retrieved from a study of blood T cells in healthy people across ages. This clonotype was seen only once. Its cognate antigen is unknown. The V gene's germline CDR1 is DFQATT and CDR2 SNEGSKA (reference sequence). CDR3 length: 15 amino acids. V shed 3 bases, J shed 3 bases, and the junction held 3 bases outside the gene matches. Overall study findings and caveats: Strongly correlated with naive T cell percentage was TCR beta diversity.

The donors, aged roughly 6 to 100, were healthy Caucasians from Russia. Next came a second PCR, run for about 7 to 12 cycles, which used a sample-barcoded 5' primer along with a J-beta primer mix. TCRdb ran MiXCR on the 5' RACE reads and lists one entry per CDR3 protein. This sample has about 1.6 million distinct CDR3 sequences, with 30% to 35% found just once. The gene calls are TRBV20-1 and TRBJ2-1; 12 nucleotides line up with TRBD2. Material for sequencing was blood. The TCR originated in a woman under 40 in good health. This CDR3 is CSARETSGGYNEQFF. The CDR3 region has the DNA TGCAGTGCTAGGGAGACTAGCGGGGGCTACAATGAGCAGTTCTTC.